This record concerns one TCR beta chain sequence. Its antigen is not identified. This sample is drawn from a study of STAT3 mutations in large granular lymphocyte leukemia. After removal of 4 bases from V and 6 bases from J, the junction contained 7 bases not matched to a gene. Per germline, CDR1 SGHRS and CDR2 YFSETQ. The CDR3 spans 14 residues. The method was immunoSEQ multiplex PCR; TCRdb's version includes in-frame clones alone and lacks a portion of them. The sample lists more than 10,000 clones; over 75% were seen once. Findings and limits, study-wide: Every T-LGLL patient had at least one immunodominant TCRbeta clonotype.

Sequenced input: peripheral blood mononuclear cells. The rearrangement uses TRBV5-1 and TRBJ1-2; 9 bases map to TRBD1. The TCR comes from a man aged 55 to 70 with T-cell large granular lymphocyte leukemia. Some clones in this sample may be carry-over from other donors' samples. The chain's CDR3 is CASSVAGQGHGYTF. The CDR3 DNA follows: TGCGCCAGCAGCGTTGCGGGACAGGGACATGGCTACACCTTC.